This T cell receptor beta chain was profiled in a study of T cell responses to AZD1222 COVID-19 vaccine. Comment on this clone: Its target is unknown.

Study-wide results and limits: There were repertoire samples only from the period after the peak T cell response. Spike-wide coverage was observed for vaccine-associated CD4 TCRs, with dominant responses at 160-218 and 743-854. Females made up more of the donors, who were largely white British, and clonal diversity may have come out too low.

Generated by immunoSEQ multiplex PCR, the TCRdb table keeps only in-frame clones and is missing some. The sample consists of some 71,000 clones, 84% of them appearing once. Source: peripheral blood, taken on day 0 of AZD1222 vaccination. This clonotype originated in an adult in good health.

The CDR3 here is CASSLDSRSYGYTF. The CDR3, as DNA: TGTGCCAGCAGCTTGGACAGTCGGAGCTATGGCTACACCTTC. V gene TRBV11-2 combines with J gene TRBJ1-2, with a tentative D call TRBD1 (6 bases). Germline loops: CDR1 SGHAT, CDR2 FQNNGV. This CDR3 has 14 amino acids. With 3 bases removed from V and 4 bases from J, the gap between germline ends came to 12 bases.